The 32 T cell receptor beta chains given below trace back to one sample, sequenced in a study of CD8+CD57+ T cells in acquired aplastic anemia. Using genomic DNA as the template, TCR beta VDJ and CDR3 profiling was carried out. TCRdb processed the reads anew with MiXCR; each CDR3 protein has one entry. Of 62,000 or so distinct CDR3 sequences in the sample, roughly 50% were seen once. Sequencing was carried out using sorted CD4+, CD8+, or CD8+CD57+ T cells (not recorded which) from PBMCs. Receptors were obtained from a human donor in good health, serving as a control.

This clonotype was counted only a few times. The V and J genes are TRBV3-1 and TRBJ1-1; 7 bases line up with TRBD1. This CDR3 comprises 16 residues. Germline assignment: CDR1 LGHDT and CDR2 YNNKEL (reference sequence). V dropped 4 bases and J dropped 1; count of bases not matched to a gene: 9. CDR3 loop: CASSPRDSMRNTEAFF. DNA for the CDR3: TGTGCCAGCAGCCCTAGGGACAGCATGAGGAACACTGAAGCTTTCTTT.

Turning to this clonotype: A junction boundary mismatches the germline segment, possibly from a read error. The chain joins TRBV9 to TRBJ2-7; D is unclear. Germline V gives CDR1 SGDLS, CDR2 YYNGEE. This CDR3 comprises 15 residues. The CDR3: CASSTNQDPSPLKYF. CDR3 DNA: TGTGCCAGCAGCACAAATCAGGACCCTTCGCCCCTAAAGTACTTT.

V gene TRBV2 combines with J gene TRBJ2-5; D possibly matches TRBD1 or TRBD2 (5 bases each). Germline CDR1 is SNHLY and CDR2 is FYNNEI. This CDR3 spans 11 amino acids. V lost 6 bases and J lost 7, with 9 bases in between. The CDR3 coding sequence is TGTGCCAGCAGGGGGGACGCGACCCAGTACTTC. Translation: CASRGDATQYF.

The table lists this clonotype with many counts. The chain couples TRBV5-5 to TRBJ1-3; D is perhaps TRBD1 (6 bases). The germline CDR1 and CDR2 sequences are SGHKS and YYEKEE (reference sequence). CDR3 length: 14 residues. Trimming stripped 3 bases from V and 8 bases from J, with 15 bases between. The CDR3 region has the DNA TGTGCCAGCAGCTACAGGGTGGCGTACCACACCATATATTTT. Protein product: CASSYRVAYHTIYF.

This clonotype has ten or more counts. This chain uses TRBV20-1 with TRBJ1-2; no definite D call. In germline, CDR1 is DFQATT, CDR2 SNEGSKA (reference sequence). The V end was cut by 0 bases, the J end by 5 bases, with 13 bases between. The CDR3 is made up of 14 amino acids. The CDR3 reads CSARDGRVGYGYTF. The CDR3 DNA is TGCAGTGCTAGAGATGGCCGGGTAGGGTATGGCTACACCTTC.

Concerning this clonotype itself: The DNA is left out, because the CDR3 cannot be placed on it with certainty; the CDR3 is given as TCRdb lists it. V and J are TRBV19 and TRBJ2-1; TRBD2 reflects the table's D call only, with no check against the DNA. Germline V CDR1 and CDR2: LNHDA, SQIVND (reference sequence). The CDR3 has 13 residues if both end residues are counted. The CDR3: CASSIGVGGGSVF.

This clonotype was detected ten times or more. This chain's CDR3 is CASSVTENTGELFF. The CDR3 DNA reads TGTGCCAGTAGTGTCACTGAGAACACCGGGGAGCTGTTTTTT. The chain combines TRBV19 with TRBJ2-2; D gene uncertain. From germline, CDR1 is LNHDA and CDR2 SQIVND (reference sequence). The V gene lost 5 bases and the J gene lost 1 base, with 8 bases spanning the gap. This CDR3 is built from 14 residues.

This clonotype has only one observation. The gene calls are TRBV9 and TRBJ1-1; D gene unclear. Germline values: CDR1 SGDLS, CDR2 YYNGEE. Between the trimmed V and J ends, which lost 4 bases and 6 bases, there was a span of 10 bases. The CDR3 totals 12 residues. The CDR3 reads CASSTPTSEAFF. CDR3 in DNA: TGTGCCAGCAGCACGCCCACGTCTGAAGCTTTCTTT.

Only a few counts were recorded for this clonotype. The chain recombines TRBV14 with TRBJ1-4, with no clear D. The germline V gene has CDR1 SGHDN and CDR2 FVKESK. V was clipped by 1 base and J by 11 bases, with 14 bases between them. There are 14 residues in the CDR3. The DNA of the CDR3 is TGTGCCAGCAGCCAAGTGAGCGGAGGTGAGAAACTGTTTTTT. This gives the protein CASSQVSGGEKLFF.

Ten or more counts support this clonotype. CDR3: CASSQADGNTEAFF. The CDR3 DNA follows: TGCGCCAGCAGCCAAGCGGATGGTAACACTGAAGCTTTCTTT. The J gene is TRBJ1-1, the V gene TRBV5-1; D unresolved. The CDR3 covers 14 residues. V was trimmed by 4 bases and J by 2 bases, leaving 12 bases between them. Germline V gene sequence: CDR1 SGHRS, CDR2 YFSETQ.

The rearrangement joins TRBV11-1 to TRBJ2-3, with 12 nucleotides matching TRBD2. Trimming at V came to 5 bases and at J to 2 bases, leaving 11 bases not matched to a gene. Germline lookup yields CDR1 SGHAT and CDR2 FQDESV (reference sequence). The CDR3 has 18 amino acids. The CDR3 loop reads CASSPGTSGLPYTDTQYF. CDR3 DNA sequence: TGTGCCAGCAGCCCAGGGACTAGCGGGCTACCCTACACAGATACGCAGTATTTT.

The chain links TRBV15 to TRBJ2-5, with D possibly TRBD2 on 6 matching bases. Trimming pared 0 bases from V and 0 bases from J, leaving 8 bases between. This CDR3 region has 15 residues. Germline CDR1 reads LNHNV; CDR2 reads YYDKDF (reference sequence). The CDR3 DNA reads TGTGCCACCAGCAGAGAATGGGGGGACCAAGAGACCCAGTACTTC. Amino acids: CATSREWGDQETQYF.

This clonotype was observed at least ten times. The CDR3 loop reads CASTPHSLEGYGYTF. The CDR3 nucleotides are TGTGCCAGCACCCCTCATTCACTGGAGGGCTATGGCTACACCTTC. The J gene is TRBJ1-2, the V gene TRBV11-2; no firm D call. Germline-derived CDR1 and CDR2 are SGHAT and FQNNGV. There are 15 residues in the CDR3. V shed 7 bases and J shed 4 bases, with 19 bases lying between them.

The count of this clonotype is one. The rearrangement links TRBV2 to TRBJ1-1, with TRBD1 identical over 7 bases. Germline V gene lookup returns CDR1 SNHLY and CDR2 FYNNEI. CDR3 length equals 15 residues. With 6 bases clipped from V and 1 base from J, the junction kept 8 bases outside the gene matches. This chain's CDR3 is CASSTTGDSNTEAFF. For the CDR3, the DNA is TGTGCCAGCAGCACTACAGGGGACTCGAACACTGAAGCTTTCTTT. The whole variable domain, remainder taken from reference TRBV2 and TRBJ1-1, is EPEVTQTPSHQVTQMGQEVILRCVPISNHLYFYWYRQILGQKVEFLVSFYNNEISEKSEIFDDQFSVERPDGSNFTLKIRSTKLEDSAMYFCASSTTGDSNTEAFFGQGTRLTVV.

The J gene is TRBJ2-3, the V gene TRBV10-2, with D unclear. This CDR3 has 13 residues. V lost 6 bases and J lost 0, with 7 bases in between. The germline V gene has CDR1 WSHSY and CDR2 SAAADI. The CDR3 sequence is CASRGYSTDTQYF. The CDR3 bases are TGCGCCAGCAGAGGCTATAGCACAGATACGCAGTATTTT.

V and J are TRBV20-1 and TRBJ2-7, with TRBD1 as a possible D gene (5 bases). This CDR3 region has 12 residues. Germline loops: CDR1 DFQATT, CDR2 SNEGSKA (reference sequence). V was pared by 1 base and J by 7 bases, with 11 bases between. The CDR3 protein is CSARGTLLEQYF. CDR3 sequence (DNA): TGCAGTGCTAGAGGGACATTGCTAGAGCAGTACTTC.

Written as DNA, the CDR3 is TGTGCCACCAACGGGCTAATTGAGAATGAGCAGTTCTTC. Translation: CATNGLIENEQFF. The chain recombines TRBV24-1 with TRBJ2-1; D remains ambiguous. Germline V CDR1 and CDR2: KGHDR, SFDVKD. Trimming took off 8 bases at V and 7 bases at J, with 14 bases between the two ends. The CDR3 loop spans 13 amino acids.

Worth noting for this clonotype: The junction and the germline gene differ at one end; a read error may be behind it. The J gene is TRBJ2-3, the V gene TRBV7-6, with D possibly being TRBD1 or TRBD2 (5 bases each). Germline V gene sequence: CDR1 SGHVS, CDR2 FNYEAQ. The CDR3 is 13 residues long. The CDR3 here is CASSPGTGDTQYF. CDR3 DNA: TGCGCCAGCAGCCCGGGGACGGGGGATACGCAGTATTTT.

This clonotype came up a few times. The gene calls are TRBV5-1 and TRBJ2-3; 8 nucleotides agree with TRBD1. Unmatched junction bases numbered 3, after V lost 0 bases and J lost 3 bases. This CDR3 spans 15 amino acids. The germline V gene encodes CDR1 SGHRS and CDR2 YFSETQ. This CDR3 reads CASSLEQGETDTQYF. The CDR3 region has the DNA TGCGCCAGCAGCTTGGAACAGGGGGAGACAGATACGCAGTATTTT. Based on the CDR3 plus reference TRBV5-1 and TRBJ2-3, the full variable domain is KAGVTQTPRYLIKTRGQQVTLSCSPISGHRSVSWYQQTPGQGLQFLFEYFSETQRNKGNFPGRFSGRQFSNSRSEMNVSTLELGDSALYLCASSLEQGETDTQYFGPGTRLTVL.

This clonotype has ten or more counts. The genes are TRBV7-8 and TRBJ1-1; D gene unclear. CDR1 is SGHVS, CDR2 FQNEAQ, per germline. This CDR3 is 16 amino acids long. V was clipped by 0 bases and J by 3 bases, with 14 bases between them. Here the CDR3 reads CASSLADTSPDTEAFF. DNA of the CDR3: TGTGCCAGCAGCTTAGCCGACACCTCCCCGGACACTGAAGCTTTCTTT.

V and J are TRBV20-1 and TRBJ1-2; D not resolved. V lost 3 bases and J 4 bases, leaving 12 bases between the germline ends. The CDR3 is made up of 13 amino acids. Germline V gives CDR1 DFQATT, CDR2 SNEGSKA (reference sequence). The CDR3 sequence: CSASWSGGYGYTF. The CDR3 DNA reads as TGCAGTGCTAGTTGGAGCGGAGGCTATGGCTACACCTTC.

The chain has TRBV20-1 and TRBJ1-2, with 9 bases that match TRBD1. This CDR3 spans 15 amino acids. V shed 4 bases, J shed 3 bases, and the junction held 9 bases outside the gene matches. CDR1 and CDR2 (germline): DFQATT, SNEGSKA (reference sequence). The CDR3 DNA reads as TGCAGTGCTATGAGGATCGGACAGGGGTACTATGGCTACACCTTC. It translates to CSAMRIGQGYYGYTF.

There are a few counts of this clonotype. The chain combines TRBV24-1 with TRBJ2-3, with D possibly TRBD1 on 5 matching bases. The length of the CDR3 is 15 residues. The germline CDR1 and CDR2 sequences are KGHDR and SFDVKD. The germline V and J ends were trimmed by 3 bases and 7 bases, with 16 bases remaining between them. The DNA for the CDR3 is TGTGCCACCAGTGATCCCCGGCCAGGGCAAAATACGCAGTATTTT. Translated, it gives CATSDPRPGQNTQYF.

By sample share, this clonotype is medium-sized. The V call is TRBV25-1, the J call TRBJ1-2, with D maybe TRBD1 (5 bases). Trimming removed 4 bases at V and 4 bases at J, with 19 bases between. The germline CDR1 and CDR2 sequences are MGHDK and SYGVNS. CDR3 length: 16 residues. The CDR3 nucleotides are TGTGCCAGCAGTGGCGTACAGGAAGGTTTGAGCTATGGCTACACCTTC. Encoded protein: CASSGVQEGLSYGYTF.

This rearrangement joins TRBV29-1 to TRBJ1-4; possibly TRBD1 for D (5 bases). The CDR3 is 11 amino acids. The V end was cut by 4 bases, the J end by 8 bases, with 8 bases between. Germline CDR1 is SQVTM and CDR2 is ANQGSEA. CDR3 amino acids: CSVATAEKLFF. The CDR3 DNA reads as TGCAGCGTTGCGACAGCGGAAAAACTGTTTTTT.

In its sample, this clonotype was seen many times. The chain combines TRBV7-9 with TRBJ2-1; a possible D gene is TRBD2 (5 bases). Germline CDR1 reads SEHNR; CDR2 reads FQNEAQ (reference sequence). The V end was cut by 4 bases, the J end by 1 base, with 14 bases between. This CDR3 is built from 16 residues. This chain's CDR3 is CASSWGAKGSYNEQFF. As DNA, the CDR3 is TGTGCCAGCAGCTGGGGAGCTAAAGGTTCCTACAATGAGCAGTTCTTC.

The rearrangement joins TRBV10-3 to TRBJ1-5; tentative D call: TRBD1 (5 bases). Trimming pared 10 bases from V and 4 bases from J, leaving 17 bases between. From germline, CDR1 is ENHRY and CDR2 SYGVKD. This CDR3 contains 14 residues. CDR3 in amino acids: CARGFGEPNQPQHF. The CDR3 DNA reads TGTGCCAGGGGGTTTGGGGAGCCAAATCAGCCCCAGCATTTT.

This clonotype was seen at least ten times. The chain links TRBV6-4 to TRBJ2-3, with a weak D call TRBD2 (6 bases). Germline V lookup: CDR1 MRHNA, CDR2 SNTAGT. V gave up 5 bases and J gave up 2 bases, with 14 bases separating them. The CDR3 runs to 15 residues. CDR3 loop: CASSPFGGDTDTQYF. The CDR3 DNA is TGTGCCAGCAGTCCATTCGGCGGGGACACAGATACGCAGTATTTT.

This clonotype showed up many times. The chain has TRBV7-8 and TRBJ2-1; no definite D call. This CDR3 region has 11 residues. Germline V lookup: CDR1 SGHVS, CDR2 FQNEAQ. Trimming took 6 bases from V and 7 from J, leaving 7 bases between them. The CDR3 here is CASRGKNEQFF. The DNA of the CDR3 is TGTGCCAGCAGGGGTAAAAATGAGCAGTTCTTC.

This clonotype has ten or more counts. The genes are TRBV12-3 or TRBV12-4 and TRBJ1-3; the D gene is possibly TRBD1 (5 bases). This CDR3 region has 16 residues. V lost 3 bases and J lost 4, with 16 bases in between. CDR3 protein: CASSFWGDAQGNTIYF. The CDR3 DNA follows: TGTGCCAGCAGTTTTTGGGGGGATGCCCAAGGAAACACCATATATTTT.

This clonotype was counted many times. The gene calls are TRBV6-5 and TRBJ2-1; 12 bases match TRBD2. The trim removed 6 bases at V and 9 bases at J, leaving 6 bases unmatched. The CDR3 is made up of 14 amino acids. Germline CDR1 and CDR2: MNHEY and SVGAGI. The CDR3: CASSWTSGIGEQFF. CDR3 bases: TGTGCCAGCAGCTGGACTAGCGGGATCGGTGAGCAGTTCTTC.

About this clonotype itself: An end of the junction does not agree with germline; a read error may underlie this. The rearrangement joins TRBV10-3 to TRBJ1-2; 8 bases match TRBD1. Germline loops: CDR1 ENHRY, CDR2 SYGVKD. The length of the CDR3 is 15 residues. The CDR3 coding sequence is TGTGCCATCAGCGAGTCTAGGACAGGGAACTATGGCTACACCTTC. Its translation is CAISESRTGNYGYTF.